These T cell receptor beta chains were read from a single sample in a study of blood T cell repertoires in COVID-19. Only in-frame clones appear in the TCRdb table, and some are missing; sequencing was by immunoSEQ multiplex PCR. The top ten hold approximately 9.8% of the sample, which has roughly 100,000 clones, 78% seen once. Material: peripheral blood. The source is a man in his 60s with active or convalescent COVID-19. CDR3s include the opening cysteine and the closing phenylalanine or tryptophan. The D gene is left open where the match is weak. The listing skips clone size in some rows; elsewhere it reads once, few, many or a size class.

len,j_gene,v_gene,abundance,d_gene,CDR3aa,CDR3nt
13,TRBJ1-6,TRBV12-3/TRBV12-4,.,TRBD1,CASKEAGGSPLHF,TGTGCCAGCAAGGAGGCAGGGGGTTCACCCCTCCACTTT
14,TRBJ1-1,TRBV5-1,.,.,CASSPPGLGTEAFF,TGCGCCAGCAGCCCACCGGGGTTGGGCACTGAAGCTTTCTTT
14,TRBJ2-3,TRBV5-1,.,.,CASGDSLSTDTQYF,TGCGCCAGCGGGGACTCGCTTAGCACAGATACGCAGTATTTT
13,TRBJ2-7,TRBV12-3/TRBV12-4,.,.,CASSFSHSYEQYF,TGTGCCAGCAGTTTCTCCCACAGCTACGAGCAGTACTTC
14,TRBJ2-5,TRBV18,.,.,CASSAGPGQETQYF,TGTGCCAGCTCAGCCGGCCCGGGCCAAGAGACCCAGTACTTC
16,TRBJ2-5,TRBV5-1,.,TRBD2,CASSPGTSGLQETQYF,TGCGCCAGCAGCCCCGGGACTAGCGGGCTCCAAGAGACCCAGTACTTC
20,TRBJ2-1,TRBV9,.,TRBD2,CASSPQGGTSGASSYNEQFF,TGTGCCAGCAGCCCCCAGGGGGGGACTAGCGGCGCTAGCTCCTACAATGAGCAGTTCTTC
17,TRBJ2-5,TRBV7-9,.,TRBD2,CASSLAVSGTRGETQYF,TGTGCCAGCAGCTTAGCGGTTAGCGGGACGCGAGGAGAGACCCAGTACTTC
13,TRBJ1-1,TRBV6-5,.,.,CASYTAGSAEAFF,TGTGCCAGCTATACAGCGGGATCAGCTGAAGCTTTCTTT
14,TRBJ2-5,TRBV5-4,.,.,CASSLERATETQYF,TGTGCCAGCAGCCTTGAGAGGGCCACGGAGACCCAGTACTTC
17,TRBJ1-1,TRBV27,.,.,CASSLTPPRQLGAEAFF,TGTGCCAGCAGTTTAACGCCTCCTCGACAGTTAGGCGCTGAAGCTTTCTTT
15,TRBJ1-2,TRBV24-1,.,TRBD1,CATSDPRTGSDGYTF,TGTGCCACCAGTGATCCCCGGACAGGGTCTGATGGCTACACCTTC
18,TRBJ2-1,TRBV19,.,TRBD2,CASSIVPPASGSANEQFF,TGTGCCAGTAGTATAGTCCCTCCGGCTAGCGGGAGCGCCAATGAGCAGTTCTTC
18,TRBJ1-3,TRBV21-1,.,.,CASSKVLGTMEPGNTIYF,TGTGCCAGCAGCAAAGTTCTCGGCACCATGGAGCCTGGAAACACCATATATTTT
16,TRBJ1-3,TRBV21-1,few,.,CASEGDRGLSGNTIYF,TGTGCCAGCGAGGGGGACAGGGGACTATCTGGAAACACCATATATTTT